Listed here is a single T cell receptor beta chain. Antigen unknown. Sequencing used immunoSEQ multiplex PCR; TCRdb keeps in-frame clones, though not all of them. The top ten hold approximately 0.49% of the sample, which has fewer than 200,000 clones, 88% seen once. The CDR3 totals 15 residues. Germline V gene lookup returns CDR1 MGHDK and CDR2 SYGVNS. Between the trimmed V and J ends, which lost 4 bases and 8 bases, there was a span of 17 bases. This sample was included in a study of T cell responses to AZD1222 COVID-19 vaccine. The study, taken as a whole, reports: Reports indicate that nearly half of spike-specific TCRs are directed at unmutated variant regions. Clonal diversity was possibly underestimated, and white British individuals and females predominated among donors.

Specimen: peripheral blood, collected on day 0 of AZD1222 vaccination. The chain joins TRBV25-1 to TRBJ1-4; maybe TRBD1 (5 bases). The TCR sequence derives from an adult in good health. The CDR3, as DNA: TGTGCCAGCAGTGGTTACTCGGGACTCCGGGAAAAACTGTTTTTT. Residues: CASSGYSGLREKLFF.